The 4 T cell receptor beta chains below all came from one sample that was sequenced in a study of blood T cell repertoires in COVID-19. The assay was immunoSEQ multiplex PCR, and TCRdb's table has in-frame clones only and misses some. The repertoire holds 230,000 or so clones, 85% to 90% seen once, with 3.5% to 5.5% in the top ten. Sequencing was performed on peripheral blood. Receptors were obtained from a woman aged 40 to 50 who had recovered from COVID-19.

The chain links TRBV10-3 to TRBJ1-5, with 9 bases matching TRBD1. The CDR3 is made up of 14 amino acids. Germline CDR1 ENHRY, CDR2 SYGVKD. Trimming took 8 bases from V and 4 from J; bases not matched to a gene: 6. The CDR3 nucleotides read TGTGCCATCCGCGGGACAGGGAGTAATCAGCCCCAGCATTTT. Translation: CAIRGTGSNQPQHF.

This clone was seen just once. This chain uses TRBV4-1 with TRBJ2-2, with 10 bases aligning to TRBD1. The J segment lost 3 bases and the V segment lost 3 bases, leaving 10 bases of the junction unmatched. The CDR3 extends over 18 amino acids. Germline V gives CDR1 MGHRA, CDR2 YSYEKL. The CDR3 sequence is CASSQEPSTGGYTGELFF. CDR3 DNA: TGCGCCAGCAGCCAGGAACCCTCGACAGGGGGCTACACCGGGGAGCTGTTTTTT.

This clone showed up just a few times. CDR3 residues: CASSPLLMNTEAFF. The CDR3 DNA reads TGTGCCAGCAGCCCTCTATTGATGAACACTGAAGCTTTCTTT. This rearrangement joins TRBV28 to TRBJ1-1; D call uncertain. With 6 bases removed from V and 0 bases from J, the gap between germline ends came to 11 bases. The germline V gene encodes CDR1 MDHEN and CDR2 SYDVKM. The CDR3 runs 14 residues.

J is TRBJ2-3 and V is TRBV9, with 10 bases aligning to TRBD2. This CDR3 spans 18 amino acids. Trimming cost V 0 bases and J 6 bases; bases outside gene matches: 13. Germline V gene data show CDR1 as SGDLS and CDR2 as YYNGEE. Written as DNA, the CDR3 is TGTGCCAGCAGCGTAGTGTCGTTCGGTAGCGGGAGGCCGGATACGCAGTATTTT. Protein: CASSVVSFGSGRPDTQYF.